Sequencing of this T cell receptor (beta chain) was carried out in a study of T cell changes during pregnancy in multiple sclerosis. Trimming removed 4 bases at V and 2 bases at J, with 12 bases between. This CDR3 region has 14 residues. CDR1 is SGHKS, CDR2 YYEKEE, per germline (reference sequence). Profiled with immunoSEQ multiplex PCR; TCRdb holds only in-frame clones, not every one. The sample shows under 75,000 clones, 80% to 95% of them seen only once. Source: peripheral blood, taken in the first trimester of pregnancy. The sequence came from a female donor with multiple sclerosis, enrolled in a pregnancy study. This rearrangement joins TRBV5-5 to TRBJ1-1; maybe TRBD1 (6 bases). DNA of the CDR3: TGTGCCAGCAGCCCTTCGGACAGAAACACTGAAGCTTTCTTT. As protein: CASSPSDRNTEAFF. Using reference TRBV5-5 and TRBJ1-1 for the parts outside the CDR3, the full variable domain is DAGVTQSPTHLIKTRGQQVTLRCSPISGHKSVSWYQQVLGQGPQFIFQYYEKEERGRGNFPDRFSARQFPNYSSELNVNALLLGDSALYLCASSPSDRNTEAFFGQGTRLTVV.